This T cell receptor beta chain was recorded in a study of neoadjuvant anti-PD-1 for oral cavity cancer (dated by TCRdb to the early 2020s). Background for the entire study: Before undergoing curative-intent surgical resection, most patients got three to four biweekly nivolumab doses at 3 mg/kg. Patients who did not progress were given a fourth nivolumab dose at about day 43 and had definitive surgical resection on days 50-56. Patients with complete response, partial response or stable disease by RECIST 1.1 were defined as responders, whereas patients with progression were defined as non-responders. A roughly 33% response rate was observed in the parent correlative cohort, in which over nine patients were included.

Study-wide findings and limitations: Larger post-treatment sizes of preexisting intratumoral clones correlated with greater tumor shrinkage, suggesting expansion of preexisting clones contributed to response. Only three patients per response group were included in the TCR analyses, and the authors called for validation in larger cohorts. Higher pretreatment blood Treg/Th17 ratios correlated with both higher pretreatment blood TCRbeta clonality and lower post-treatment tumor TCRbeta clonality.

Reading the germline V gene (reference sequence) gives CDR1 SGHAT and CDR2 FQDESV. Its CDR3 holds 16 amino acids, cysteine through phenylalanine. Just CDR3 DNA is preserved here, 48 bases in frame from base 1. Trimmed from V: 5 bases; trimmed from J: 5 bases; junction bases lacking a gene match: 7. For survey sequencing of tumor libraries, mostly 4.5 to 5.5 ug of input genomic DNA was used, and two replicates were run per sample. TCRbeta libraries were prepared with the immunoSEQ hsTCRbeta kit according to the manufacturer's instructions. The finished libraries were brought together in one pool at 2.5 to 3.5 nM, which was then read using an Illumina NovaSeq 6000 S4 flow cell. The original methods were these. The immunoSEQ Analyzer was used for raw data preprocessing and quality control. The analysis was limited to productive rearrangements, and each clonotype was defined by a unique CDR3 amino acid sequence. Repertoire clonality was estimated as the Gini-Simpson index, which was computed with the R package tcR. Gini indices were compared with Student's t test, and associations with tumor size change were assessed by Pearson correlation. TCRdb provides this immuneACCESS table in a form limited to in-frame rearrangements. Some clones are lacking; in checked studies, under half of them reflect an unresolved V gene, and why the rest are absent is not known. The DNA gave D and trimming, while V, J and clone size come from that table. This sample holds about 15,000 clones; roughly two fifths were observed only once. The ten most abundant clones make up around 40% of the sample.

Read against the paper, the sample's time point label means: after neoadjuvant nivolumab, at surgical resection. Patients had been newly diagnosed with stage II-IVA oral cavity squamous cell carcinoma, and no prior systemic or radiation treatment had been given to the patients. The cohort was made up of patients with locally advanced, HPV-negative oral cavity squamous cell carcinoma. The samples were drawn from a longitudinal correlative study tied to a single-arm phase II trial testing neoadjuvant nivolumab in oral cavity squamous cell carcinoma. Subject-matched pre- and post-treatment PBMCs and tumors from three responders and three non-responders were subjected to genomic DNA-based TCRbeta sequencing. For tumor tissue, genomic DNA extraction relied on the Maxwell RSC DNA from Tissue kit. This clone is classified as medium-sized (0.01 to 0.1%). Which antigen it targets is not known. No base qualities exist here, and no much larger clone lies one base off it.

Source: tumor tissue, taken after nivolumab (anti-PD-1) treatment. The clonotype originates from a person aged 40 to 85 with oral cavity squamous cell carcinoma. The rearranged segments are TRBV11-1 and TRBJ2-1, and TRBD2 matches 12 of the central bases. The CDR3 corresponds to CASSQQLAGGHNEQFF. In nucleotide form, the sequence is TGTGCCAGCAGCCAACAACTAGCGGGGGGCCACAATGAGCAGTTCTTC.